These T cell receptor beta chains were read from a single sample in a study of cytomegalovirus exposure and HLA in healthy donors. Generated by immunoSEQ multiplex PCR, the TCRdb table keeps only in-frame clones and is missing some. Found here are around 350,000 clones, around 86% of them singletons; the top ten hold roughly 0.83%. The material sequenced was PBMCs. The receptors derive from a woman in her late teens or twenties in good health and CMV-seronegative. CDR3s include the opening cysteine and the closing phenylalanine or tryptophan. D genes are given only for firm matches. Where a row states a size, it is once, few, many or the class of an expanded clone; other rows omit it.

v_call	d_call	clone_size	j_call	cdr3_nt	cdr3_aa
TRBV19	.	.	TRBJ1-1	TGTGCCAGTATAAACAGGACCTATAACACTGAAGCTTTCTTT	CASINRTYNTEAFF
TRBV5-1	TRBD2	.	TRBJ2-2	TGCGCCAGCAGCTCCGGACTAGCGGCCTCCTACGGGGAGCTGTTTTTT	CASSSGLAASYGELFF
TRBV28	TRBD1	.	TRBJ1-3	TGTGCCAGCAGGACAGGGGGGGCTGGAAACACCATATATTTT	CASRTGGAGNTIYF
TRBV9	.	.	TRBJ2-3	TGTGCCAGCAGCACAGAGGGAGACCCGCTCACAGATACGCAGTATTTT	CASSTEGDPLTDTQYF
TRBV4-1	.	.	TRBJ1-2	TGCGCCAGCAGCCAAAGTCTAACGAACTATGGCTACACCTTC	CASSQSLTNYGYTF
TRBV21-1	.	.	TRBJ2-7	TGTGCCAGCAGCAAAAGAAGGGGACACGGGAGGAACGAGCAGTACTTC	CASSKRRGHGRNEQYF
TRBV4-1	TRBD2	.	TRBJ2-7	TGCGCCAGCAGCCAGAAGGGAGGGGACGAGCAGTACTTC	CASSQKGGDEQYF
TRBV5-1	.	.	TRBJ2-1	TGCGCCAGCAGCTTGGCTTCAGGGGGGTTTAGGCACAATGAGCAGTTCTTC	CASSLASGGFRHNEQFF
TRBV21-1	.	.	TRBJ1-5	TGTGCCAGCAGCAAACGGAGGGCAGCGCTGGGTCAGCCCCAGCATTTT	CASSKRRAALGQPQHF
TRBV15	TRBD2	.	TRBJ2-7	TGTGCCACCAGCAGAGCGCGGGAGGGCCTCTACGAGCAGTACTTC	CATSRAREGLYEQYF
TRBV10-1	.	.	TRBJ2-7	TGCGCCAGCAGTGAGAGCGGTGCCTACGAGCAGTACTTC	CASSESGAYEQYF
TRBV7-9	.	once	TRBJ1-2	TGTGCCAGCAGCTTATTCTCCTATGGCTACACCTTC	CASSLFSYGYTF
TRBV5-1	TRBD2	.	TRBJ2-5	TGCGCCAGCAGACAACCGACTAGCGGGAATGAGGAGACCCAGTACTTC	CASRQPTSGNEETQYF
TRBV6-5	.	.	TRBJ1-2	TGTGCCAGCACTACAGGGTACTATGGCTACACCTTC	CASTTGYYGYTF
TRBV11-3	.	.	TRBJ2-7	TGTGCCAGCAGCCTTCCAGGGGTAGGGTACGAGCAGTACTTC	CASSLPGVGYEQYF
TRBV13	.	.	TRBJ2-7	TGTGCCAGCAGCTCCCTCGATAGTCCCTACGAGCAGTACTTC	CASSSLDSPYEQYF
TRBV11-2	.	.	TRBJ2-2	TGTGCCAGCAGCTTATCCCCGGGTCTCGCGAACACCGGGGAGCTGTTTTTT	CASSLSPGLANTGELFF
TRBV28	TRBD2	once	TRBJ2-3	TGTGCCAGCAGACTTAGCGGGGGGGCCACAGATACGCAGTATTTT	CASRLSGGATDTQYF
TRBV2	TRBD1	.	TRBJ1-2	TGTGCCAGCAGTATCCGCGGGACAGGGACCTATGGCTACACCTTC	CASSIRGTGTYGYTF
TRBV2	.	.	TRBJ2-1	TGTGCCAGCAGTGGCAGGATTTACAATGAGCAGTTCTTC	CASSGRIYNEQFF
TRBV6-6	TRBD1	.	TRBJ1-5	TGTGCCAGCACGGAGGGGGCAGAGCCCCAGCATTTT	CASTEGAEPQHF
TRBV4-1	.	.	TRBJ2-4	TGCGCCAGCAGCCATGGGGGGGAACTCGGACAGCAAAACATTCAGTACTTC	CASSHGGELGQQNIQYF
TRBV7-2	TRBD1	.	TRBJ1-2	TGTGCCAGCAGCACCTCCCCCGGGACAGGGCATGGCTACACCTTC	CASSTSPGTGHGYTF
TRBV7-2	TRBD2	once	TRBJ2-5	TGTGCCAGCAGCCAGGGAGGGGAGACCCAGTACTTC	CASSQGGETQYF
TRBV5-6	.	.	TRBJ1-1	TGTGCCAGCAGCTCTGGAGGGGACCTGAACACTGAAGCTTTCTTT	CASSSGGDLNTEAFF
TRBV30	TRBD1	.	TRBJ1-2	TGTGCCTGGAGTCGACAGGGTGTAAATCGTTGGGGCTACACCTTC	CAWSRQGVNRWGYTF
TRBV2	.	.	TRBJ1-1	TGTGCCAGCAGCGAGGACATCTCAGCTTTCTTT	CASSEDISAFF
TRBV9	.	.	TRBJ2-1	TGTGCCAGCAGCGTAGCTCGGACTACCTCCAATGAGCAGTTCTTC	CASSVARTTSNEQFF
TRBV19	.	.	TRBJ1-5	TGTGCCAGTAGCCCTCCCGGTTTTGGCAATCAGCCCCAGCATTTT	CASSPPGFGNQPQHF
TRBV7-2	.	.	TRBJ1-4	TGTGCCAGCAGCTTAGGAGGCAGCTCTAATGAAAAACTGTTTTTT	CASSLGGSSNEKLFF
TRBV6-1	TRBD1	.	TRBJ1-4	TGTGCCAGCAGCCGAGGTAGGGGGCTAGAAAAACTGTTTTTT	CASSRGRGLEKLFF
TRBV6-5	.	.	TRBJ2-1	TGTGCCAGCAGTTACTCCGGGGGTAGGGATGAGCAGTTCTTC	CASSYSGGRDEQFF
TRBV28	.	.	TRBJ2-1	TGTGCCAGCAGTTGGGAGGGGGGGCCAGGCAATGAGCAGTTCTTC	CASSWEGGPGNEQFF
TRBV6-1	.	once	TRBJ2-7	TGTGCCAGCCAACTGGACAAGACCTACGAGCAGTACTTC	CASQLDKTYEQYF
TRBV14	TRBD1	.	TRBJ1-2	TGTGCCAGCAGCGCACGAACCGGGACAGGGTATGGCTACACCTTC	CASSARTGTGYGYTF
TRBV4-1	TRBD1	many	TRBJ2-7	TGCGCCAGCAGCCCCGGGACAGGGGGCTACGAGCAGTACTTC	CASSPGTGGYEQYF
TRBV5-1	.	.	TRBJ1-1	TGCGCCAGCAGCGCGACAGAGAACACTGAAGCTTTCTTT	CASSATENTEAFF
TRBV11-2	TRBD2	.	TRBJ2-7	TGTGCCAGCAGCCTTAGCGGGGGAAGCTCCTACGAGCAGTACTTC	CASSLSGGSSYEQYF
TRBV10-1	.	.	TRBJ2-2	TGCGCCAGCAGTGGCGGCCCCGGGGAGCTGTTTTTT	CASSGGPGELFF
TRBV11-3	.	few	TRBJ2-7	TGTGCCAGCAGCGGAGACAGACCATACGAGCAGTACTTC	CASSGDRPYEQYF
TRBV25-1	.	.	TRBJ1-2	TGTGCCAGCAGTGATGGTGGGGGCGGTGGCTATGGCTACACCTTC	CASSDGGGGGYGYTF
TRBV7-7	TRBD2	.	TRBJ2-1	TGTGCCAGCAGCTTAGCGCAGACTAGCGCGGGGCATGAGCAGTTCTTC	CASSLAQTSAGHEQFF